This section outlines one TCR beta chain sequence together with its context. The PCR had 60 Vbeta and 13 Jbeta primers. Measured with immunoSEQ multiplex PCR; TCRdb has only the in-frame clones, and not every one. Of about 64,000 clones listed, roughly 87% are singletons. The record originates from a study of cytomegalovirus exposure and HLA in healthy donors. The CDR3 is 14 residues long. With 6 bases removed from V and 5 bases from J, the gap between germline ends came to 16 bases. Looked up from germline, CDR1 is KGHSH and CDR2 is LQKENI. Sequencing was carried out using PBMCs. The chain uses TRBV18 and TRBJ1-2; D perhaps matches TRBD1 (5 bases). The source of this sequence is a female donor in good health and CMV-seronegative. The DNA for the CDR3 is TGTGCCAGCTCGTCACAGGCTCAAGGTTATGGCTACACCTTC. This sequence encodes CASSSQAQGYGYTF.